These 15 T cell receptor beta chains originate from one sample sequenced in a study of graft-versus-host responses after intestinal transplantation. The table came from immunoSEQ multiplex PCR; TCRdb's copy has only in-frame clones and leaves some out. Of around 67,000 clones in the sample, 84% were seen once. Their antigens remain unidentified. Sequences were derived from unstimulated CD4+ T cells sorted from spleen or lymph node cells, sampled before transplant. The receptors derive from a human donor who was the organ donor for an intestinal transplant.

The chain employs TRBV7-3 and TRBJ1-2, with 7 bases fitting TRBD1. This CDR3 has 13 residues. Trimming cost V 5 bases and J 5 bases; bases outside gene matches: 5. Looked up from germline, CDR1 is SGHTA and CDR2 is FQGTGA. This chain's CDR3 is CASSRDRVYGYTF. The CDR3 DNA reads TGTGCCAGCAGCCGTGACAGGGTTTATGGCTACACCTTC.

This clone was observed a few times. J is TRBJ1-4 and V is TRBV28, with TRBD1 matching 9 bases. The CDR3 has 15 amino acids. The ends lost 10 bases at V and 6 bases at J; junction bases unmatched: 12. In germline, CDR1 is MDHEN, CDR2 SYDVKM. The CDR3 loop is CATERPGQGYEKLFF. CDR3 sequence (DNA): TGTGCCACCGAGAGGCCGGGACAGGGATATGAAAAACTGTTTTTT.

This chain links TRBV5-4 with TRBJ1-1; 7 bases fit TRBD1. Trimming took 4 bases from V and 3 from J; bases not matched to a gene: 9. CDR1 and CDR2 (germline): SGHNT, YYREEE (reference sequence). The CDR3 is made up of 15 amino acids. The chain's CDR3 is CASSTSNRGDTEAFF. The CDR3 DNA is TGTGCCAGCAGCACCTCCAACAGGGGTGACACTGAAGCTTTCTTT. Full variable domain (rest looked up from reference TRBV5-4 and TRBJ1-1): ETGVTQSPTHLIKTRGQQVTLRCSSQSGHNTVSWYQQALGQGPQFIFQYYREEENGRGNFPPRFSGLQFPNYSSELNVNALELDDSALYLCASSTSNRGDTEAFFGQGTRLTVV.

The rearrangement joins TRBV30 to TRBJ1-3, with unresolved D. Germline V gene sequence: CDR1 GTSNPN, CDR2 SVGIG (reference sequence). CDR3 length: 14 amino acids. The germline V and J ends were trimmed by 2 bases and 0 bases, with 8 bases remaining between them. The CDR3 nucleotides are TGTGCCTGGAGTATTATGTTCTCTGGAAACACCATATATTTT. Its translation: CAWSIMFSGNTIYF.

V and J are TRBV4-1 and TRBJ1-6; no definite D call. The V end was cut by 4 bases, the J end by 6 bases, with 4 bases between. CDR1 is MGHRA and CDR2 is YSYEKL in the germline V gene. This CDR3 is built from 12 residues. The CDR3, as DNA: TGCGCCAGCAGCCCCCTTAATTCACCCCTCCACTTT. It translates to CASSPLNSPLHF.

V gene TRBV28 combines with J gene TRBJ1-6; D not resolved. The CDR3 is 15 amino acids. Germline values: CDR1 MDHEN, CDR2 SYDVKM. The V end lost 3 bases, the J end lost 7 bases, and 13 bases lay between the germline ends. Written as DNA, the CDR3 is TGTGCCAGCAGTTTCGGGGTGAATGAAAATTCACCCCTCCACTTT. This sequence encodes CASSFGVNENSPLHF.

V usage is TRBV11-1 and J usage is TRBJ2-1, with D possibly being TRBD2 (5 bases). CDR3 size: 19 residues. V lost 3 bases and J 0 bases, leaving 21 bases between the germline ends. Germline V lookup: CDR1 SGHAT, CDR2 FQDESV (reference sequence). CDR3 sequence reads: CASSFRSPEVGFSYNEQFF. The CDR3 nucleotides are TGTGCCAGCAGCTTTCGGTCCCCGGAGGTGGGATTCTCCTACAATGAGCAGTTCTTC.

CDR3 in DNA: TGTGCCAGCAGTGATCCATACCGGGACAGGGGCGCAGATACGCAGTATTTT. This gives the protein CASSDPYRDRGADTQYF. The genes are TRBV6-1 and TRBJ2-3, with 10 bases identical to TRBD1. V lost 3 bases to trimming and J lost 4 bases; unmatched junction nucleotides: 10. Germline CDR1 MNHNS, CDR2 SASEGT. The CDR3 contains 17 residues.

The chain couples TRBV28 to TRBJ1-5; tentatively, D is TRBD1 (6 bases). Germline V gives CDR1 MDHEN, CDR2 SYDVKM. Trimming took 1 base from V and 3 from J, leaving 13 bases between them. This CDR3 region has 16 residues. The DNA for the CDR3 is TGTGCCAGCAGTTTATTACAGGGATCGAACAATCAGCCCCAGCATTTT. Translating it yields CASSLLQGSNNQPQHF.

This chain joins TRBV6-1 and TRBJ2-7; perhaps TRBD1 as D (6 bases). Germline CDR1 MNHNS, CDR2 SASEGT. This CDR3 contains 17 residues. CDR3 bases: TGTGCCAGCAGCGAAGGGTTCAGGGGTAGTAGGTCCTACGAGCAGTACGTC. Encoded protein: CASSEGFRGSRSYEQYV.

The chain has TRBV28 and TRBJ1-5; the D gene is possibly TRBD1 (5 bases). V dropped 2 bases and J dropped 6 bases, with 11 bases sitting between them. Germline V gives CDR1 MDHEN, CDR2 SYDVKM. The CDR3 is 14 residues long. CDR3 bases: TGTGCCAGCAGTTTAGCGGGGGTGGGTCAGCCCCAGCATTTT. Translating it yields CASSLAGVGQPQHF.

The V and J genes are TRBV5-1 and TRBJ2-2; possible D gene TRBD2, 5 bases. V was pared by 4 bases and J by 7 bases, with 23 bases between. There are 17 residues in the CDR3. Per germline, CDR1 SGHRS and CDR2 YFSETQ. The CDR3: CASSLTRVRANFGELFF. The CDR3 nucleotides are TGCGCCAGCAGCCTAACGAGGGTCCGGGCTAATTTCGGGGAGCTGTTTTTT.

The rearrangement uses TRBV7-8 and TRBJ1-6; TRBD1 matches at 9 bases. The CDR3 covers 15 residues. Germline V gene sequence: CDR1 SGHVS, CDR2 FQNEAQ. V trimming: 6 bases; J trimming: 11 bases; junction bases outside the gene matches: 11. CDR3 loop: CASRRTGAPPAPLHF. CDR3 nucleotide sequence: TGTGCCAGCAGGAGGACAGGGGCCCCCCCAGCACCCCTCCACTTT.

This clone was counted a single time. The chain couples TRBV5-1 to TRBJ1-3, with D perhaps TRBD1 (5 bases). With 0 bases removed from V and 2 bases from J, the gap between germline ends came to 9 bases. CDR1 and CDR2 (germline): SGHRS, YFSETQ. The CDR3 runs 15 residues. Here the CDR3 reads CASSLAGVAGNTIYF. The CDR3 DNA sequence: TGCGCCAGCAGCTTGGCGGGGGTGGCTGGAAACACCATATATTTT.

The rearrangement joins TRBV5-1 to TRBJ2-2; possible D gene TRBD2, 6 bases. The germline gives CDR1 SGHRS, CDR2 YFSETQ. CDR3 size: 15 residues. Trimming took 3 bases from V and 0 from J, leaving 9 bases between them. This chain's CDR3 is CASSSEGTNTGELFF. In DNA form, the CDR3 reads TGCGCCAGCAGCTCGGAGGGAACGAACACCGGGGAGCTGTTTTTT.